One and the same sample provided the 24 T cell receptor beta chains below, sequenced in a study of long-term antiretroviral therapy in people with HIV. The assay used was immunoSEQ (version v3.0), run at survey level. Profiled with immunoSEQ multiplex PCR; TCRdb holds only in-frame clones, not every one. Altogether 36,000 or so clones are present, approximately 80% being singletons, with the ten largest covering under 7.5%. The specimen comprised unsorted PBMCs, sampled 0.6 years after starting antiretroviral therapy. These TCRs come from a man younger than 35 with HIV.

In this sample, this clone turned up a few times. The CDR3 DNA reads TGTGCCAGCAGTGAGCGGGAGGGGTACGAGCAGTACTTC. Its protein product is CASSEREGYEQYF. The J gene is TRBJ2-7, the V gene TRBV2; 9 bases map to TRBD2. The germline CDR1 and CDR2 sequences are SNHLY and FYNNEI. The CDR3 has 13 residues. J gave up 4 bases and V 3 bases, and 1 base lay outside the gene matches.

This CDR3 reads CASSLGAQRSATDTQYF. The CDR3 region has the DNA TGTGCCAGCAGCTTAGGAGCGCAGCGGTCGGCCACAGATACGCAGTATTTT. The V and J genes are TRBV7-6 and TRBJ2-3; TRBD2 might be the D (5 bases). The CDR3 runs 17 residues. V was trimmed by 1 base and J by 2 bases, leaving 16 bases between them. Germline V lookup: CDR1 SGHVS, CDR2 FNYEAQ.

The chain has TRBV6-6 and TRBJ2-7; TRBD2 matches at 9 bases. The junction had 3 bases not matched to a gene; V was cut back by 7 bases and J by 2 bases. Germline V gives CDR1 MNHNY, CDR2 SVGAGI (reference sequence). The CDR3 runs to 13 residues. For the CDR3, the DNA is TGTGCCAGCAATCCTAGCGGGACCTACGAGCAGTACTTC. Translated, it gives CASNPSGTYEQYF.

Regarding this clone: The sample holds other DNA sequences that translate to the same CDR3. This chain uses TRBV7-8 with TRBJ1-2, with D perhaps matching TRBD1 (5 bases). The ends were cut back, 1 base at V and 4 bases at J, with 10 bases in the middle. Germline values: CDR1 SGHVS, CDR2 FQNEAQ. The CDR3 is 14 amino acids. The CDR3 is CASSLGGKGYGYTF. CDR3 nucleotides: TGTGCCAGCAGCTTAGGGGGGAAAGGCTATGGCTACACCTTC.

The rearrangement joins TRBV6-5 to TRBJ2-3, with D perhaps TRBD2 (6 bases). From germline, CDR1 is MNHEY and CDR2 SVGAGI. The length of the CDR3 is 16 residues. The germline V and J ends were trimmed by 0 bases and 6 bases, with 16 bases remaining between them. CDR3 nucleotides: TGTGCCAGCAGTTACTCGAGGGACTTATCTTGGGATACGCAGTATTTT. Its translation is CASSYSRDLSWDTQYF.

The gene calls are TRBV6-5 and TRBJ2-7; the D gene could be TRBD1 or TRBD2 (6 bases each). CDR1 is MNHEY, CDR2 SVGAGI, per germline. This CDR3 comprises 14 residues. V was clipped by 6 bases and J by 6 bases, with 18 bases between them. CDR3 DNA: TGTGCCAGCAGAAGGGGGACTGAGGGAACCGAGCAGTACTTC. Its protein product is CASRRGTEGTEQYF.

This chain uses TRBV7-9 with TRBJ2-7; TRBD1 aligns across 9 bases. The CDR3 is 14 residues long. V shed 5 bases, J shed 3 bases, and the junction held 5 bases outside the gene matches. Germline CDR1 reads SEHNR; CDR2 reads FQNEAQ (reference sequence). The CDR3 spells CASSPQGAFYEQYF. The CDR3 nucleotides read TGTGCCAGCAGCCCACAGGGGGCTTTCTACGAGCAGTACTTC.

There are a few counts of this clone. The genes are TRBV11-2 and TRBJ2-7; D ambiguous. V was cut by 1 base and J by 7 bases, with 5 bases left in between. This CDR3 region has 11 residues. Germline CDR1 is SGHAT and CDR2 is FQNNGV. The CDR3 sequence is CASSLAAEQYF. CDR3 in DNA: TGTGCCAGCAGCTTAGCAGCGGAGCAGTACTTC. Drawing the rest from reference TRBV11-2 and TRBJ2-7, the complete variable domain is EAGVAQSPRYKIIEKRQSVAFWCNPISGHATLYWYQQILGQGPKLLIQFQNNGVVDDSQLPKDRFSAERLKGVDSTLKIQPAKLEDSAVYLCASSLAAEQYFGPGTRLTVT.

The rearrangement uses TRBV19 and TRBJ2-1, with TRBD2 matching over 9 bases. V shed 3 bases and J 1 base; nucleotides not matched to a gene: 1. The CDR3 runs to 15 residues. CDR1 is LNHDA and CDR2 is SQIVND in the germline V gene (reference sequence). The CDR3 DNA reads as TGTGCCAGTAGTATTAGCGGGAGTTCCTACAATGAGCAGTTCTTC. It is translated as CASSISGSSYNEQFF.

The rearrangement uses TRBV27 and TRBJ2-2, with D maybe TRBD1 (6 bases). Germline V gene data show CDR1 as MNHEY and CDR2 as SMNVEV (reference sequence). The V and J ends lost 5 bases and 0 bases respectively, with 16 bases between them. CDR3 length: 17 amino acids. In nucleotides, the CDR3 is TGTGCCAGCAGTGCTACAGGGATCACAACGAACACCGGGGAGCTGTTTTTT. It yields the protein CASSATGITTNTGELFF.

The chain uses TRBV28 and TRBJ1-5, with D uncertain. The CDR3 consists of 15 residues. Trimming pared 6 bases from V and 5 bases from J, leaving 17 bases between. CDR1 and CDR2 from the germline V gene are MDHEN and SYDVKM. The CDR3, as DNA: TGTGCCAGCAGCCCTGTAGGCAGGTTTGATCAGCCCCAGCATTTT. It encodes CASSPVGRFDQPQHF.

In this sample, this clone turned up a few times. J is TRBJ2-1 and V is TRBV7-9; TRBD1 matches at 8 bases. CDR1 SEHNR and CDR2 FQNEAQ come from the germline V gene (reference sequence). V lost 4 bases, J lost 4 bases, and 6 bases stayed unmatched. The CDR3 runs to 15 residues. The CDR3 here is CASSSGWTGYNEQFF. As DNA, the CDR3 is TGTGCCAGCAGCTCAGGGTGGACAGGGTACAATGAGCAGTTCTTC.

The rearrangement links TRBV7-2 to TRBJ2-5; D call uncertain. V lost 3 bases and J lost 3, with 11 bases in between. Germline values: CDR1 SGHTA, CDR2 FQGNSA. This CDR3 spans 14 amino acids. The CDR3: CASSFGQTEETQYF. The CDR3 nucleotides are TGTGCCAGCAGCTTTGGGCAGACGGAAGAGACCCAGTACTTC.

The chain recombines TRBV7-9 with TRBJ2-7; 7 bases line up with TRBD1. Germline trimming cut 5 bases from V and 5 bases from J; bases unmatched to any gene: 6. The CDR3 length is 13 residues. CDR1 is SEHNR and CDR2 is FQNEAQ in the germline V gene (reference sequence). The CDR3 nucleotides read TGTGCCAGCAGCGCAGGACAGGTCCACGAGCAGTACTTC. Protein: CASSAGQVHEQYF.

This clone showed up just once. The chain has TRBV7-9 and TRBJ2-7; D is perhaps TRBD2 (5 bases). V shed 4 bases and J shed 9 bases, with 19 bases lying between them. This CDR3 is 14 amino acids long. In germline, CDR1 is SEHNR, CDR2 FQNEAQ (reference sequence). In nucleotides, the CDR3 is TGTGCCAGCAGCTCCGGACTCATATACGAGGGGCAGTACTTC. Translation: CASSSGLIYEGQYF.

V and J are TRBV5-6 and TRBJ1-2, with no clear D. V lost 0 bases, J lost 4 bases, and 10 bases lay in between. Germline CDR1 SGHDT, CDR2 YYEEEE. CDR3 size: 14 residues. CDR3 DNA: TGTGCCAGCAGCTTGGGGCCCAACCTCTATGGCTACACCTTC. Amino acids: CASSLGPNLYGYTF. The variable domain in full, completed from reference TRBV5-6 and TRBJ1-2, reads DAGVTQSPTHLIKTRGQQVTLRCSPKSGHDTVSWYQQALGQGPQFIFQYYEEEERQRGNFPDRFSGHQFPNYSSELNVNALLLGDSALYLCASSLGPNLYGYTFGSGTRLTVV.

The chain combines TRBV19 with TRBJ2-1, with a tentative D call TRBD1 (5 bases). The V end lost 1 base, the J end lost 8 bases, and 12 bases lay between the germline ends. The germline gives CDR1 LNHDA, CDR2 SQIVND (reference sequence). The CDR3 totals 14 residues. Written as DNA, the CDR3 is TGTGCCAGTAGTATAGGATCTGTAGGGGATGAGCAGTTCTTC. This translates into CASSIGSVGDEQFF.

The chain couples TRBV29-1 to TRBJ1-2; a possible D gene is TRBD1 (5 bases). Germline CDR1 is SQVTM and CDR2 is ANQGSEA. V was pared by 5 bases and J by 2 bases, with 27 bases between. CDR3 length: 18 amino acids. Here the CDR3 reads CSVQTTGFSNVLNYGYTF. Written as DNA, the CDR3 is TGCAGCGTTCAGACCACAGGCTTCTCGAACGTTTTGAACTATGGCTACACCTTC.

V and J are TRBV5-1 and TRBJ2-1, with TRBD1 identical over 10 bases. CDR1 and CDR2 (germline): SGHRS, YFSETQ. Trimming cost V 2 bases and J 7 bases; bases outside gene matches: 12. The CDR3 contains 17 residues. CDR3 nucleotides: TGCGCCAGCAGCTTCCCCGGGGACAGGGGTCGGGCGAATGAGCAGTTCTTC. It is translated as CASSFPGDRGRANEQFF.

J is TRBJ1-2 and V is TRBV4-3, with D uncertain. Trimming shortened V by 5 bases and J by 2 bases, and 12 bases separated the two germline ends. This CDR3 has 14 amino acids. CDR1 LGHNA and CDR2 YSLEER come from the germline V gene. The CDR3 spells CASSTQTRNYGYTF. The CDR3 coding sequence is TGCGCCAGCAGCACCCAAACCCGAAACTATGGCTACACCTTC.

The rearrangement uses TRBV19 and TRBJ1-2; D is possibly TRBD1 (5 bases). This CDR3 is 13 amino acids long. CDR1 and CDR2 from the germline V gene are LNHDA and SQIVND (reference sequence). The V gene lost 5 bases and the J gene lost 4 bases, with 11 bases spanning the gap. The CDR3 spells CASSARGVYGYTF. The CDR3 DNA follows: TGTGCCAGTAGTGCCCGGGGCGTCTATGGCTACACCTTC.

V gene TRBV7-8 combines with J gene TRBJ1-2; possible D gene TRBD1, 5 bases. The CDR3 extends over 16 amino acids. CDR1 is SGHVS, CDR2 FQNEAQ, per germline. Between the trimmed V and J ends, which lost 2 bases and 8 bases, there was a span of 21 bases. The CDR3 region has the DNA TGTGCCAGCAGCTTAATCGGGGCAGGGCGATTCGGCGGCTACACCTTC. Amino acids: CASSLIGAGRFGGYTF.

This clone was picked up a small number of times. J is TRBJ2-1 and V is TRBV14; no definite D call. In germline, CDR1 is SGHDN, CDR2 FVKESK. V dropped 1 base and J dropped 3 bases, with 10 bases sitting between them. The CDR3 is 15 amino acids. CDR3 bases: TGTGCCAGCAGCCAAGTTTGGACCAGCTACAATGAGCAGTTCTTC. It encodes CASSQVWTSYNEQFF.

This chain joins TRBV7-9 and TRBJ2-7; 10 positions agree with TRBD2. Germline CDR1 and CDR2: SEHNR and FQNEAQ (reference sequence). V shed 4 bases and J 2 bases; nucleotides not matched to a gene: 5. This CDR3 contains 15 residues. The CDR3 DNA follows: TGTGCCAGCAGCTCGGCGGGACTAGCGACCTACGAGCAGTACTTC. Protein product: CASSSAGLATYEQYF.